This T cell receptor (beta chain) was profiled in a study of T cell repertoires in cytomegalovirus infection. TCRdb passed the reads through MiXCR, listing each CDR3 protein once. The table has 350,000 to 450,000 distinct CDR3 sequences, over 15% seen once. There are a few counts of this clonotype. The TCR was taken from a human donor in good health (CMV status not recorded). Some clones in this sample may be carry-over from other donors' samples. What was sequenced was PBMCs.

The CDR3 nucleotides are TGCGCCAGCAGGTTTAGCGGGACGAGCTCCTACAATGAGCAGTTCTTC. It codes for CASRFSGTSSYNEQFF. The rearrangement joins TRBV5-1 to TRBJ2-1; 8 nucleotides line up with TRBD2. The CDR3 covers 16 residues. Per the germline V gene, CDR1 is SGHRS and CDR2 is YFSETQ. V lost 5 bases to trimming and J lost 0 bases; unmatched junction nucleotides: 7. Drawing the rest from reference TRBV5-1 and TRBJ2-1, the complete variable domain is KAGVTQTPRYLIKTRGQQVTLSCSPISGHRSVSWYQQTPGQGLQFLFEYFSETQRNKGNFPGRFSGRQFSNSRSEMNVSTLELGDSALYLCASRFSGTSSYNEQFFGPGTRLTVL.